This is a list of T cell receptor beta chains from one sample in a study of control samples from healthy donors and cancer patients. Generated by immunoSEQ multiplex PCR, the TCRdb table keeps only in-frame clones and is missing some. Of approximately 110,000 clones listed, just over 90% are singletons. Specimen: blood. These receptors all stem from a human donor in good health. The donor label of this sample is uncertain. Each CDR3 is given with its conserved first and last residue. The D gene is left open where the match is weak. Rows give clone size only sometimes, using once, few, many, or a class for an expanded clone.

j_call d_call clone_size v_call cdr3_nt cdr3_aa
TRBJ1-3 TRBD1 once TRBV19 TGTGCCAGTACCATACCACAGGGGGCGACCGGAAACACCATATATTTT CASTIPQGATGNTIYF
TRBJ2-7 - - TRBV3-1/TRBV3-2 TGTGCCAGCAGCCAATCCGTCAGCTTGCCCTACGAGCAGTACTTC CASSQSVSLPYEQYF
TRBJ1-5 - - TRBV19 TGTGCCAGTAGTATAGGGGGTGCGGGGCCCCAGCATTTT CASSIGGAGPQHF
TRBJ2-5 TRBD2 - TRBV7-8 TGTGCCAGCAGCCCCACTAGCGGGAGCCAAGAGACCCAGTACTTC CASSPTSGSQETQYF
TRBJ1-1 - - TRBV5-1 TGCGCCAGCAGCTCAAGCCAGGGCCTAGAAGAAGCTTTCTTT CASSSSQGLEEAFF
TRBJ2-3 - - TRBV28 TGTGCCAGCAGGAGGGGAGGGGGCATAGATACGCAGTATTTT CASRRGGGIDTQYF
TRBJ2-3 - - TRBV24-1 TGTGCCACCAGTGACCCCGAGGGCTGGGCAGATACGCAGTATTTT CATSDPEGWADTQYF
TRBJ2-1 TRBD1 - TRBV6-4 TGTGCCAGCACTCCGGGACAGGGCTCTAATGAGCAGTTCTTC CASTPGQGSNEQFF
TRBJ1-2 - - TRBV9 TGTGCCAGCAGCTCTCGACCTAGGGGAGATGAGGGCTACACCTTC CASSSRPRGDEGYTF
TRBJ2-2 - - TRBV30 TGTGCCTGGAGACGGAACACCGGGGAGCTGTTTTTT CAWRRNTGELFF
TRBJ2-7 - - TRBV10-3 TGTGCCATCCGCCAGGACAGCGGCCTAACTTACGAGCAGTACTTC CAIRQDSGLTYEQYF
TRBJ1-3 - few TRBV10-3 TGTGCCATCAGATTCTCTACTGGAAACACCATATATTTT CAIRFSTGNTIYF
TRBJ2-1 - - TRBV3-1/TRBV3-2 TGTGCCAGCAGTGGAGTTCGAGCAGACAATGAGCAGTTCTTC CASSGVRADNEQFF
TRBJ2-2 - - TRBV19 TGTGCCAGTAGTAGAAGATCCGGGACCTCCACCGGGGAGCTGTTTTTT CASSRRSGTSTGELFF
TRBJ1-5 - - TRBV7-6 TGTGCCAGAGGGGGTCAGCCCCAGCATTTT CARGGQPQHF
TRBJ2-5 - once TRBV7-2 TGTGCCAGCAGCTTAACCACCCAAGAGACCCAGTACTTC CASSLTTQETQYF